Presented here are 6 T cell receptor beta chains from one specimen sequenced in a study of T-cell memory formation after mild COVID-19. TCRdb recomputed calls from the 5' RACE reads with MiXCR, one row per CDR3 protein. The table has approximately 290,000 distinct CDR3 sequences, roughly 15% seen once. Sequencing input: PBMCs or a T cell subset sorted from them (not recorded which). These receptor sequences come from a man aged 18 to 29 who had mild COVID-19 (a few samples of this study predate the infection). Cell type and time point are not known.

This rearrangement joins TRBV11-2 to TRBJ2-4; D is uncertain. Germline loops: CDR1 SGHAT, CDR2 FQNNGV. Trimming stripped 0 bases from V and 3 bases from J, with 9 bases between. This CDR3 has 15 amino acids. CDR3 amino acids: CASSLDYQSKNIQYF. DNA of the CDR3: TGTGCCAGCAGCTTAGATTACCAAAGCAAAAACATTCAGTACTTC.

This clonotype was counted between two and nine times. The chain carries TRBV5-5 and TRBJ2-3; 13 bases match TRBD2. Germline CDR1 is SGHKS and CDR2 is YYEKEE (reference sequence). J was trimmed by 4 bases and V by 4 bases; bases with no gene match: 6. The CDR3 spans 16 residues. CDR3 loop: CASSLGLAGAADTQYF. CDR3 nucleotides: TGTGCCAGCAGCCTAGGACTAGCGGGGGCCGCAGATACGCAGTATTTT.

In its sample, this clonotype was seen a few times. The chain uses TRBV18 and TRBJ1-1; D perhaps matches TRBD1 (6 bases). Germline CDR1 is KGHSH and CDR2 is LQKENI. The CDR3 consists of 15 residues. V was cut by 10 bases and J by 0 bases, with 18 bases left in between. The CDR3 DNA follows: TGTGCCACCCACGGTCGGGGACAAATGAACACTGAAGCTTTCTTT. This encodes CATHGRGQMNTEAFF.

The chain employs TRBV27 and TRBJ2-5; D not resolved. Germline V gene lookup returns CDR1 MNHEY and CDR2 SMNVEV (reference sequence). Trimming stripped 3 bases from V and 4 bases from J, with 9 bases between. The CDR3 runs to 13 residues. CDR3 residues: CASSFLSRETQYF. The DNA for the CDR3 is TGTGCCAGCAGTTTTCTTAGCCGAGAGACCCAGTACTTC.

The J gene is TRBJ1-5, the V gene TRBV5-1; TRBD1 is a possible D gene (6 bases). Germline V CDR1 and CDR2: SGHRS, YFSETQ. V was trimmed by 4 bases and J by 3 bases, leaving 14 bases between them. This CDR3 spans 15 amino acids. CDR3 sequence reads: CASSPGRGDNQPQHF. The DNA of the CDR3 is TGCGCCAGCAGCCCCGGCAGGGGCGACAATCAGCCCCAGCATTTT.

The rearrangement links TRBV7-2 to TRBJ2-7; 14 nucleotides agree with TRBD2. V lost 5 bases to trimming and J lost 9 bases; unmatched junction nucleotides: 6. The germline CDR1 and CDR2 sequences are SGHTA and FQGNSA. The CDR3 runs to 14 residues. The CDR3 DNA reads TGTGCCAGCAGCCCGACTAGCGGGGGGGCCACGCAGTACTTC. Translating gives CASSPTSGGATQYF.